This T cell receptor (beta chain) was observed in a study of cytomegalovirus exposure and HLA in healthy donors. It was healthy bone marrow donors who served as donors. Germline CDR1 is SGHTA and CDR2 is FQGNSA. V lost 5 bases, J lost 2 bases, and 6 bases lay in between. There are 12 residues in the CDR3. Primers: 60 Vbeta forward and 13 Jbeta reverse. Clones were sequenced by immunoSEQ multiplex PCR, and TCRdb holds only the in-frame ones, with some missing. In the table there are approximately 110,000 clones, about 16% of which are singletons. Study-wide points: Later genetic work tied a missense DCLRE1C variant to beta-chain V and J trimming. Specificity of a few CMV-associated chains for CMV antigens was verified in vitro.

This clone turned up a few times. No antigen is known for it. This TCR was recovered from a female donor in good health and CMV-seronegative. Material for sequencing was PBMCs. The chain couples TRBV7-2 to TRBJ2-5; no definite D call. The CDR3 nucleotides read TGTGCCAGCAGCACCGGTCAAGAGACCCAGTACTTC. Amino acids: CASSTGQETQYF. Supplemented by reference TRBV7-2 and TRBJ2-5, the full variable domain reads GAGVSQSPSNKVTEKGKDVELRCDPISGHTALYWYRQSLGQGLEFLIYFQGNSAPDKSGLPSDRFSAERTGGSVSTLTIQRTQQEDSAVYLCASSTGQETQYFGPGTRLLVL.